The 10 T cell receptor beta chains listed next were all sequenced from one sample in a study of blood T cell repertoires in COVID-19. TCRdb keeps only in-frame clones here, not all; method: immunoSEQ multiplex PCR. The sample yields roughly 320,000 clones, 65% to 90% seen once. Sample: peripheral blood. These TCRs come from a human donor in a cohort sampled during active COVID-19.

The J gene is TRBJ1-6, the V gene TRBV18, with D tentatively TRBD1 (6 bases). The CDR3 contains 15 residues. The germline V gene encodes CDR1 KGHSH and CDR2 LQKENI. V gave up 3 bases and J gave up 7 bases, with 13 bases separating them. CDR3 residues: CASSPPAGENSPLHF. CDR3 bases: TGTGCCAGCTCACCCCCCGCAGGGGAGAATTCACCCCTCCACTTT.

V and J are TRBV2 and TRBJ2-5; no clear D gene. Trimming cost V 4 bases and J 1 base, with 10 bases left between them. Germline V CDR1 and CDR2: SNHLY, FYNNEI. The CDR3 covers 14 residues. The CDR3 nucleotides read TGTGCCAGCAGTGGTTCTCAGATCCAAGAGACCCAGTACTTC. Its protein is CASSGSQIQETQYF.

The gene calls are TRBV18 and TRBJ1-2; TRBD1 agrees at 8 bases. This CDR3 region has 16 residues. Germline trimming cut 0 bases from V and 8 bases from J; bases unmatched to any gene: 11. Germline V lookup: CDR1 KGHSH, CDR2 LQKENI. This chain's CDR3 is CASSPPPRTGFGGYTF. CDR3 bases: TGTGCCAGCTCACCACCGCCCAGGACAGGGTTCGGGGGCTACACCTTC.

This clone was counted between two and nine times. The CDR3 coding sequence is TGTGCCAGCAGCCCCAGGGTCGATGAAGCTTTCTTT. This codes for CASSPRVDEAFF. The V and J genes are TRBV6-5 and TRBJ1-1, with a tentative D call TRBD1 (5 bases). Trimming removed 6 bases from V and 7 bases from J, with 12 bases in between. This CDR3 spans 12 amino acids. Germline V lookup: CDR1 MNHEY, CDR2 SVGAGI.

The chain employs TRBV30 and TRBJ1-2; 7 bases line up with TRBD1. V lost 0 bases to trimming and J lost 8 bases; unmatched junction nucleotides: 9. This CDR3 is built from 14 residues. Germline lookup yields CDR1 GTSNPN and CDR2 SVGIG (reference sequence). This CDR3 reads CAWSVGLGQAGYTF. CDR3 coding DNA: TGTGCCTGGAGTGTAGGGCTTGGACAGGCGGGCTACACCTTC.

The DNA for the CDR3 is TGTGCCAGCAGCCTACCGCCCAGCGGGACCTCCTACAATGAGCAGTTCTTC. Encoded protein: CASSLPPSGTSYNEQFF. The V gene is TRBV5-4, the J gene TRBJ2-1; the match to TRBD2 covers 7 bases. Trimming took 4 bases from V and 0 from J; bases not matched to a gene: 10. The CDR3 loop spans 17 amino acids. Germline V gives CDR1 SGHNT, CDR2 YYREEE (reference sequence).

This rearrangement joins TRBV18 to TRBJ2-2, with D perhaps matching TRBD1 (6 bases). Germline loops: CDR1 KGHSH, CDR2 LQKENI. This CDR3 is 15 amino acids long. V was shortened by 3 bases and J by 5 bases, with 13 bases between the two germline ends. In DNA, the CDR3 is TGTGCCAGCTCACCGGCACAGGGTAGTACCGGGGAGCTGTTTTTT. This gives the protein CASSPAQGSTGELFF.

The V gene is TRBV5-4, the J gene TRBJ1-2; unclear D gene. V lost 2 bases, J lost 2 bases, and 10 bases lay in between. The CDR3 is 14 residues long. Germline V CDR1 and CDR2: SGHNT, YYREEE (reference sequence). The CDR3 protein is CASSLSQQNYGYTF. CDR3 DNA: TGTGCCAGCAGCTTATCACAGCAAAACTATGGCTACACCTTC.

The rearrangement links TRBV29-1 to TRBJ1-1; 8 bases are a match to TRBD1. V lost 4 bases, J lost 7 bases, and 11 bases stayed unmatched. The CDR3 loop spans 14 amino acids. CDR1 is SQVTM and CDR2 is ANQGSEA in the germline V gene. CDR3 sequence reads: CSVGNPNRGDEAFF. The DNA of the CDR3 is TGCAGCGTTGGTAACCCCAACAGGGGGGATGAAGCTTTCTTT.

The genes are TRBV24-1 and TRBJ2-3; 12 bases align to TRBD2. CDR1 KGHDR and CDR2 SFDVKD come from the germline V gene. V dropped 3 bases and J dropped 5; count of bases not matched to a gene: 5. This CDR3 is built from 16 residues. The CDR3, as DNA: TGTGCCACCAGTGATCCTAGCGGGGGGGCCGGAGATACGCAGTATTTT. The encoded protein is CATSDPSGGAGDTQYF.